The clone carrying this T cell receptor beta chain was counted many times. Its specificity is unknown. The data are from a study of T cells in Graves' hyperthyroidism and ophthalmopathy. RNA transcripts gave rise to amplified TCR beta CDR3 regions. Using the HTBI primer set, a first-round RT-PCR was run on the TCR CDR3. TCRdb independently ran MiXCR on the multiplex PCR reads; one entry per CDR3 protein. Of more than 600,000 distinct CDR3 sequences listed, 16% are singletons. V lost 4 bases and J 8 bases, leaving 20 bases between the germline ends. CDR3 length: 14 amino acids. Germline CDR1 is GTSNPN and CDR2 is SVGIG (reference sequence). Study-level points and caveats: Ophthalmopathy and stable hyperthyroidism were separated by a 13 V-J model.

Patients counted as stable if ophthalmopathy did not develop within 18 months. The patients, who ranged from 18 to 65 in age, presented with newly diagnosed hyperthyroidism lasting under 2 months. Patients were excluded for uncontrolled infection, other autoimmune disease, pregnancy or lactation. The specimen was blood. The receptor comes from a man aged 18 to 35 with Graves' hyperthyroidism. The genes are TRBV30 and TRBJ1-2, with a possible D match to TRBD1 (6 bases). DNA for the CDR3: TGTGCCTGGAATCGGCCAGGGGAGAAGACAGGCTACACCTTC. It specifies CAWNRPGEKTGYTF.